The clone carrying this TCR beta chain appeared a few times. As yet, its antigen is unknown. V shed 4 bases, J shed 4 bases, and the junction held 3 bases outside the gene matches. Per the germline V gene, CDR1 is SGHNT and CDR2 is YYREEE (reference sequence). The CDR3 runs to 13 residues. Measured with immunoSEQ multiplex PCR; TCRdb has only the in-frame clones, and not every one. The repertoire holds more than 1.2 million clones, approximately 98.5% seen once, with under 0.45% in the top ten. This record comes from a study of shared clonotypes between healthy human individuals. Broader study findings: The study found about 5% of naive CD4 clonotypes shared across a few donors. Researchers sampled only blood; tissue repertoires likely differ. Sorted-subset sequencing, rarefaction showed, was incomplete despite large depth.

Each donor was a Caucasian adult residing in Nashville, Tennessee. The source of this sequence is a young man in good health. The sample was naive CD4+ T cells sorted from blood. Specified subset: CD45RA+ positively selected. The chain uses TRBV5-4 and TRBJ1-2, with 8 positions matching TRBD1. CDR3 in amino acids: CASSRTGSYGYTF. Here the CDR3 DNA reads TGTGCCAGCAGCCGGACAGGGAGCTATGGCTACACCTTC.